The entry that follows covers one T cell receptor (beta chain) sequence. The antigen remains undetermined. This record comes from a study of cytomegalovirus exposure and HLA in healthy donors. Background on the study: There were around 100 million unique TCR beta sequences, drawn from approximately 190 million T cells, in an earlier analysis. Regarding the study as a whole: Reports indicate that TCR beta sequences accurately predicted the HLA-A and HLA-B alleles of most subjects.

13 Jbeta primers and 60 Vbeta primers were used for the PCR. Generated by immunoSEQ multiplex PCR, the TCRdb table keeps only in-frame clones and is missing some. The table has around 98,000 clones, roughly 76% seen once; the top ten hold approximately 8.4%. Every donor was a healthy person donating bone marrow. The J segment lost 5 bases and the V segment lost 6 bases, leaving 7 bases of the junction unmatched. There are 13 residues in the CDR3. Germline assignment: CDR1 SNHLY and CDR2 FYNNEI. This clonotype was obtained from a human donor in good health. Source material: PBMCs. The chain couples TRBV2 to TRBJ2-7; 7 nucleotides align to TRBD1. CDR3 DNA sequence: TGTGCCAGCAGCCGAACAGGGGTCAACGAGCAGTACTTC. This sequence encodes CASSRTGVNEQYF.